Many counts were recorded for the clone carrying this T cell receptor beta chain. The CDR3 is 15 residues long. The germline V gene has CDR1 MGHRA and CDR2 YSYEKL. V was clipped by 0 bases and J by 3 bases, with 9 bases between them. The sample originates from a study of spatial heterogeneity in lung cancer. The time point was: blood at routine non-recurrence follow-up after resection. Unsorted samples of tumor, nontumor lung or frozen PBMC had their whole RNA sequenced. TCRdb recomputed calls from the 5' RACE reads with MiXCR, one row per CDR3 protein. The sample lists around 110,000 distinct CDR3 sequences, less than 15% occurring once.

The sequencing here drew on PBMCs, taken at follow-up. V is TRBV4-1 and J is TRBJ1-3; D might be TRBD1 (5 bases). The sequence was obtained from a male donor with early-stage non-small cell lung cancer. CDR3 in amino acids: CASSQESQGGNTIYF. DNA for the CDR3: TGCGCCAGCAGCCAAGAGAGTCAGGGTGGAAACACCATATATTTT.